These T cell receptor beta chains were read from a single sample in a study of immune evolution from preneoplasia to lung adenocarcinoma. TCRdb's table, derived via immunoSEQ multiplex PCR, lists solely in-frame clones and lacks some. Altogether under 10,000 clones are present, 65% to 90% being singletons, with the ten largest covering around 2.7%. Source material: FFPE minimally invasive lung adenocarcinoma tissue. The receptors shown here come from a person between 65 and 80 years old with lung adenocarcinoma. Each CDR3 is given with its conserved first and last residue. The D gene is left open where the match is weak. Not all rows give a size; the values are once, few, many and, for expanded clones, a class.

>TRBJ2-1|TRBV29-1|NA|NA
CSVTTGVNEQFF
TGCAGCGTTACGACGGGAGTCAATGAGCAGTTCTTC
>TRBJ2-4|TRBV30|NA|TRBD1
CAWCQGVGNIQYF
TGTGCCTGGTGTCAGGGGGTGGGAAACATTCAGTACTTC
>TRBJ1-1|TRBV7-8|NA|NA
CASSLKVNTEAFF
TGTGCCAGCAGCTTGAAGGTGAACACTGAAGCTTTCTTT
>TRBJ2-2|TRBV9|NA|TRBD2
CASSAPGLAGGGTGELFF
TGTGCCAGCAGCGCTCCGGGACTAGCGGGGGGAGGGACCGGGGAGCTGTTTTTT
>TRBJ2-7|TRBV29-1|NA|NA
CSANYRSYEQYF
TGCAGCGCCAATTACAGGTCCTACGAGCAGTACTTC
>TRBJ2-2|TRBV10-1|NA|NA
CASSDSVGAGELFF
TGCGCCAGCAGTGATAGTGTGGGCGCCGGGGAGCTGTTTTTT
>TRBJ2-2|TRBV7-9|NA|TRBD2
CASRASGFTGELFF
TGTGCCAGCAGAGCTAGCGGGTTCACCGGGGAGCTGTTTTTT
>TRBJ2-3|TRBV7-6|few|TRBD2
CASSLVGAGVRRMSTDTQYF
TGTGCCAGCAGCTTAGTAGGAGCGGGAGTCCGTAGGATGAGCACAGATACGCAGTATTTT
>TRBJ2-2|TRBV4-1|NA|NA
CASTQVENTGELFF
TGCGCCAGCACGCAGGTCGAAAACACCGGGGAGCTGTTTTTT
>TRBJ2-7|TRBV7-6|NA|TRBD1
CASSFGQGNYEQYF
TGTGCCAGCAGCTTCGGACAGGGGAACTACGAGCAGTACTTC